This TCR beta chain comes out of a study of CD8 T cells in ankylosing spondylitis. TCRdb re-called the 5' RACE reads through MiXCR, storing one row per CDR3 protein. The sample contains about 390,000 distinct CDR3 sequences, about a fifth of which appear only once. Germline lookup yields CDR1 SGHTA and CDR2 FQGNSA. The CDR3 covers 12 residues. Between the trimmed V and J ends, which lost 2 bases and 7 bases, there was a span of 6 bases. This clonotype came up many times. Antigen unknown. Points from the study as a whole: Disease-linked clones displayed a CD8+ phenotype and appeared relatively rarely in peripheral blood. Significant enrichment of disease-linked clones was reported in matched ankylosing spondylitis synovial fluid. It appeared that ankylosing spondylitis blood was characterized by a TCR beta motif of about eight highly homologous variants. Earlier reports found some motif variants in synovial fluid and blood in reactive arthritis.

The sequenced material came from blood, either unsorted or a sorted T cell fraction (not recorded which). The chain employs TRBV7-2 and TRBJ2-1; D uncertain. This TCR came from a male donor with ankylosing spondylitis. The CDR3 here is CASSLQNNEQFF. In DNA, the CDR3 is TGTGCCAGCAGCTTACAGAATAATGAGCAGTTCTTC.